A single sample gave rise to the 23 T cell receptor beta chains below, sequenced in a study of T-cell reconstitution after alpha-beta-depleted transplantation in children. It was with unique molecular identifiers that the TCRbeta library was prepared. Each CDR3 protein gets one entry after TCRdb re-called the PCR reads with MiXCR. The sample contains approximately 500,000 distinct CDR3 sequences, more than 9% of which appear only once. The source was PBMCs, collected before TCRalphabeta/CD19-depleted stem cell transplant. The origin of the receptors is a child aged 2 to 15 with inherited bone marrow failure, due to receive a stem cell transplant.

In regard to this clonotype: A read error is possible here, since a much larger clone lies one base away. V is TRBV27 and J is TRBJ2-5, with TRBD2 matching 7 bases. Germline CDR1 MNHEY, CDR2 SMNVEV (reference sequence). The V and J ends lost 6 bases and 1 base, in that order; junction bases with no gene match: 5. CDR3 length: 14 amino acids. The CDR3 nucleotides are TGTGCCAGCAGGAGATCGGGGGGCCAAGAGACCCAGTACTTC. Its translation: CASRRSGGQETQYF.

This clonotype was counted many times. J is TRBJ2-2 and V is TRBV6-1; D is unclear. Germline V CDR1 and CDR2: MNHNS, SASEGT. CDR3 length: 13 amino acids. V lost 6 bases to trimming and J lost 6 bases, with 11 bases between them. The CDR3 reads CASSNTRAGELFF. The CDR3 DNA follows: TGTGCCAGCAGCAATACCCGCGCCGGGGAGCTGTTTTTT.

This clonotype was detected only a few times. The CDR3 DNA sequence: TGTGCCTGGAGACTAGCTTGGAATGAGCAGTTCTTC. Translating gives CAWRLAWNEQFF. V gene TRBV30 combines with J gene TRBJ2-1; maybe TRBD2 (6 bases). Deletions cut 3 bases from V and 7 bases from J, with 10 bases between. This CDR3 has 12 residues. The germline CDR1 and CDR2 sequences are GTSNPN and SVGIG (reference sequence).

This clonotype appeared many times. This chain connects TRBV30 to TRBJ2-7, with 9 positions matching TRBD1. CDR3 length: 15 residues. The ends lost 2 bases at V and 3 bases at J; junction bases unmatched: 8. The germline V gene encodes CDR1 GTSNPN and CDR2 SVGIG (reference sequence). DNA of the CDR3: TGTGCCTGGAGTCTAAATCCGGGACAGGGCTACGAGCAGTACTTC. It specifies CAWSLNPGQGYEQYF.

Ten or more counts support this clonotype. The chain recombines TRBV6-1 with TRBJ1-1; TRBD1 is a possible D gene (5 bases). The CDR3 contains 14 residues. V was trimmed by 1 base and J by 7 bases, leaving 13 bases between them. Per germline, CDR1 MNHNS and CDR2 SASEGT. The CDR3 protein is CASSEGDGRVEAFF. The CDR3 DNA sequence: TGTGCCAGCAGTGAAGGGGACGGACGGGTTGAAGCTTTCTTT.

Comment on this clonotype: A much more abundant neighbour one base away suggests this may be a read error. The J gene is TRBJ1-1, the V gene TRBV6-5; a weak D match, TRBD1 (6 bases). Germline assignment: CDR1 MNHEY and CDR2 SVGAGI. The CDR3 spans 14 residues. CDR3 bases: TGTGGCAGCAGTTACTCACAGGGTCTCTCTGAAGCTTTCTTT. Translated, it gives CGSSYSQGLSEAFF.

This clonotype showed up many times. V gene TRBV27 combines with J gene TRBJ1-1, with no clear D. V lost 5 bases, J lost 1 base, and 20 bases lay in between. Germline V lookup: CDR1 MNHEY, CDR2 SMNVEV (reference sequence). The CDR3 length is 17 residues. The DNA of the CDR3 is TGTGCCAGCAGTCCCCGCAGCCAGGACCTCTGGAACACTGAAGCTTTCTTT. Protein: CASSPRSQDLWNTEAFF.

This clonotype came up many times. V is TRBV15 and J is TRBJ1-4; 9 nucleotides match TRBD1. Germline V gives CDR1 LNHNV, CDR2 YYDKDF (reference sequence). This CDR3 is 18 amino acids long. With V trimmed by 0 bases and J by 7 bases, 12 bases remained unmatched. CDR3 bases: TGTGCCACCAGCAGAGATAGAAGTCCCGGGACAGGGCCTGAAAAACTGTTTTTT. Its translation: CATSRDRSPGTGPEKLFF.

This clonotype was counted ten times or more. The chain employs TRBV3-1 and TRBJ2-5; TRBD2 might be the D (5 bases). V was trimmed by 3 bases and J by 1 base, leaving 9 bases between them. The CDR3 totals 14 residues. Germline V lookup: CDR1 LGHDT, CDR2 YNNKEL (reference sequence). The CDR3 DNA reads TGTGCCAGCAGCCAGCGGGTGGTCCAAGAGACCCAGTACTTC. Amino acids: CASSQRVVQETQYF.

The sample holds many counts of this clonotype. This sequence joins TRBV7-8 and TRBJ2-5; tentatively, D is TRBD2 (5 bases). The CDR3 length is 15 residues. The germline CDR1 and CDR2 sequences are SGHVS and FQNEAQ. V dropped 5 bases and J dropped 2 bases, with 15 bases sitting between them. The CDR3 reads CASSGMAGRQETQYF. The CDR3 nucleotides are TGTGCCAGCAGCGGAATGGCGGGCCGGCAAGAGACCCAGTACTTC. Full variable domain (rest looked up from reference TRBV7-8 and TRBJ2-5): GAGVSQSPRYKVAKRGQDVALRCDPISGHVSLFWYQQALGQGPEFLTYFQNEAQLDKSGLPSDRFFAERPEGSVSTLKIQRTQQEDSAVYLCASSGMAGRQETQYFGPGTRLLVL.

The rearrangement links TRBV6-2 or TRBV6-3 to TRBJ2-3; D may be TRBD1 (7 bases). CDR3 length equals 16 residues. Trimming took off 5 bases at V and 3 bases at J, with 18 bases between the two ends. CDR1 is MNHEY and CDR2 is SVGEGT in the germline V gene. CDR3 coding DNA: TGTGCCAGCAGTGCCCTAGCTCCAGGGGGGACAGATACGCAGTATTTT. Amino acids: CASSALAPGGTDTQYF.

This clonotype was observed many times. The chain has TRBV9 and TRBJ2-1, with D possibly TRBD1 on 6 matching bases. Trimming took off 1 base at V and 0 bases at J, with 11 bases between the two ends. Germline V gene sequence: CDR1 SGDLS, CDR2 YYNGEE. This CDR3 is 16 amino acids long. Written as DNA, the CDR3 is TGTGCCAGCAGCGTACAGCAGGGGCCCTCCTACAATGAGCAGTTCTTC. This encodes CASSVQQGPSYNEQFF. Using reference TRBV9 and TRBJ2-1 for the parts outside the CDR3, the full variable domain is DSGVTQTPKHLITATGQRVTLRCSPRSGDLSVYWYQQSLDQGLQFLIQYYNGEERAKGNILERFSAQQFPDLHSELNLSSLELGDSALYFCASSVQQGPSYNEQFFGPGTRLTVL.

This clonotype has more than one count but fewer than ten. The gene calls are TRBV7-8 and TRBJ2-2; D tentatively fits TRBD1 or TRBD2 (5 bases each). Trimming stripped 5 bases from V and 3 bases from J, with 10 bases between. The CDR3 has 14 amino acids. In germline, CDR1 is SGHVS, CDR2 FQNEAQ. CDR3 sequence (DNA): TGTGCCAGCAGCAGGGACGGGTACACCGGGGAGCTGTTTTTT. Translated, it gives CASSRDGYTGELFF.

This clonotype showed up many times. J is TRBJ1-6 and V is TRBV5-1; 9 bases line up with TRBD1. The CDR3 contains 16 residues. The V segment lost 4 bases and the J segment 9 bases; nucleotides outside the gene matches: 11. The germline V gene encodes CDR1 SGHRS and CDR2 YFSETQ. CDR3 sequence: CASSPAPQGAGSPLHF. In nucleotides, the CDR3 is TGCGCCAGCAGCCCGGCCCCACAGGGGGCCGGTTCACCCCTCCACTTT.

This clonotype was detected many times. This chain links TRBV12-3 or TRBV12-4 with TRBJ2-1; D possibly uses TRBD1 or TRBD2 (5 bases each). The CDR3 has 12 amino acids. Trimming removed 8 bases at V and 12 bases at J, with 17 bases between. CDR3 region: CASGTAYEGQFF. The CDR3 DNA sequence: TGTGCCAGCGGGACCGCCTATGAGGGGCAGTTCTTC.

This clonotype was recorded a few times. CDR3: CASSPGSGSFTDTQYF. CDR3 DNA sequence: TGTGCCAGCAGTCCTGGGAGCGGGAGCTTCACAGATACGCAGTATTTT. The chain employs TRBV28 and TRBJ2-3; 8 nucleotides align to TRBD2. This CDR3 has 16 amino acids. Germline V lookup: CDR1 MDHEN, CDR2 SYDVKM. The V gene end was trimmed by 5 bases and the J gene end by 2 bases; junction bases not matched to a gene: 9.

This clonotype was detected ten times or more. V is TRBV9 and J is TRBJ1-1, with TRBD1 as a possible D gene (5 bases). Germline-derived CDR1 and CDR2 are SGDLS and YYNGEE. The CDR3 has 13 residues. Trimming removed 7 bases at V and 0 bases at J, with 10 bases between. The CDR3 reads CASRDGMNTEAFF. The CDR3 DNA is TGTGCCAGCCGGGACGGAATGAACACTGAAGCTTTCTTT.

This clonotype was seen many times. V usage is TRBV11-2 and J usage is TRBJ2-4, with D possibly matching TRBD1 (6 bases). Germline V CDR1 and CDR2: SGHAT, FQNNGV. CDR3 length: 16 amino acids. V was shortened by 3 bases and J by 0 bases, with 12 bases between the two germline ends. DNA of the CDR3: TGTGCCAGCAGCTTCTGGGCAGGGGAAGCCAAAAACATTCAGTACTTC. Its protein is CASSFWAGEAKNIQYF.

This clonotype was observed a handful of times. The V and J genes are TRBV5-6 and TRBJ1-6; a possible D gene is TRBD1 (6 bases). The CDR3 covers 12 residues. Germline V lookup: CDR1 SGHDT, CDR2 YYEEEE. With 4 bases removed from V and 14 bases from J, the gap between germline ends came to 13 bases. The DNA for the CDR3 is TGTGCCAGCAGCCATCAGGGGTTCACCCTCCACTTT. Its translation is CASSHQGFTLHF.

This clonotype was recorded at least ten times. The chain has TRBV20-1 and TRBJ2-3; 9 bases align to TRBD2. Germline V lookup: CDR1 DFQATT, CDR2 SNEGSKA (reference sequence). CDR3 length: 14 amino acids. V dropped 6 bases and J dropped 4; count of bases not matched to a gene: 8. The CDR3 sequence is CSATPGLASDTQYF. The CDR3 DNA reads as TGCAGTGCCACTCCGGGACTAGCCTCAGATACGCAGTATTTT.

In its sample, this clonotype was seen many times. The V gene is TRBV29-1, the J gene TRBJ2-3; 9 nucleotides line up with TRBD1. Germline CDR1 SQVTM, CDR2 ANQGSEA. The CDR3 loop spans 16 amino acids. V was clipped by 3 bases and J by 0 bases; unmatched bases: 7. The CDR3 nucleotides are TGCAGCGTTGACCAAATCGGGACAGGGAGCACAGATACGCAGTATTTT. Its translation: CSVDQIGTGSTDTQYF.

In this sample, this clonotype turned up many times. The chain has TRBV27 and TRBJ2-1; the D is unclear. Germline-derived CDR1 and CDR2 are MNHEY and SMNVEV (reference sequence). CDR3 length: 15 residues. Trimming pared 7 bases from V and 0 bases from J, leaving 13 bases between. Written as DNA, the CDR3 is TGTGCCAGCACCCTAAGCGCAAGCTCCTACAATGAGCAGTTCTTC. Translating it yields CASTLSASSYNEQFF.

This clonotype showed up just a few times. J is TRBJ1-1 and V is TRBV29-1, with 7 bases matching TRBD1. This CDR3 region has 14 residues. CDR1 and CDR2 (germline): SQVTM, ANQGSEA. The CDR3 bases are TGCAGTGCCTCACTTGGACAGGCGAACACTGAAGCTTTCTTT. Translation gives CSASLGQANTEAFF.